The present T cell receptor (beta chain) was sequenced within a study of blood T cell repertoires in COVID-19. For the study at large: In each case, the material was cDNA or gDNA derived from T cells, B-cell-depleted T cells, or PBMCs.

The assay was immunoSEQ multiplex PCR, and TCRdb's table has in-frame clones only and misses some. The top ten hold roughly 10% of the sample, which has approximately 150,000 clones, about 86% seen once. V lost 6 bases and J lost 6; bases outside the gene matches: 6. The CDR3 length is 13 residues. Per the germline V gene, CDR1 is MDHEN and CDR2 is SYDVKM. This TCR came from a man aged 65 to 79 with active or convalescent COVID-19. The specimen was peripheral blood. The V gene is TRBV28, the J gene TRBJ2-5; 8 nucleotides align to TRBD1. The CDR3: CASSLRGRQTQYF. CDR3 bases: TGTGCCAGCAGCCTCAGGGGGCGACAGACCCAGTACTTC.